This is a list of T cell receptor beta chains from one sample in a study of T-cell reconstitution after alpha-beta-depleted transplantation in children. One entry per CDR3 protein, called by TCRdb with MiXCR from the PCR reads. In the table there are hundreds of thousands of distinct CDR3 sequences, 13% of which are singletons. The sequences come from PBMCs, mostly from graft donor cells, collected 360 days after TCRalphabeta/CD19-depleted stem cell transplant. Source of these receptors: a male patient younger than 18 who had a stem cell transplant for acute myeloid leukemia, so the T cells may come from the graft donor. The CDR3 runs from the conserved cysteine through the conserved F or W. A D gene is named only where the DNA matches it firmly. A clone size is listed for some rows: how often the clone was seen (once, few, many), or a class if it is expanded.

clone_size	d_call	v_call	j_call	cdr3_nt	cdr3_aa
few	TRBD2	TRBV5-1	TRBJ2-4	TGCGCCAGCAGCTGGGCCGGGACTATGGGCCAACTAGCCAAAAACATTCAGTACTTC	CASSWAGTMGQLAKNIQYF
NA	TRBD2	TRBV11-1	TRBJ2-1	TGTGCCAGCAGCCCGGGACTAGCGGGAGGGCTGGGGAGGGATGAGCAGTTCTTC	CASSPGLAGGLGRDEQFF
NA	NA	TRBV18	TRBJ1-1	TGTGCCAGCTCACCACTCGACAGCCGTGTGGGCACTGAAGCTTTCTTT	CASSPLDSRVGTEAFF
many	TRBD2	TRBV7-8	TRBJ2-3	TGTGCCAGCAGCCCTAGCGGGACTAGCACAGATACGCAGTATTTT	CASSPSGTSTDTQYF
many	NA	TRBV4-1	TRBJ2-1	TGCGCCAGCAGACCGGCAGGCTCCTACAATGAGCAGTTCTTC	CASRPAGSYNEQFF
few	NA	TRBV27	TRBJ2-7	TGTGCCAGCGTCTCGGGGACCTACGAGCAGTACTTC	CASVSGTYEQYF
few	TRBD2	TRBV4-2	TRBJ2-7	TGTGCCAGCAGCCAAGATTTGTCTAGCGGGTCCTACGAGCAGTACTTC	CASSQDLSSGSYEQYF
NA	NA	TRBV5-5	TRBJ2-2	TGTGCCAGCAGCCCGGGTTGGGGAACCGGGGAGCTGTTTTTT	CASSPGWGTGELFF
once	TRBD2	TRBV3-1	TRBJ2-5	TGTGCCAGCAGTAGCGACGGGGGAGGATTAGCGGGAACCCAAGAGACCCAGTACTTC	CASSSDGGGLAGTQETQYF
few	NA	TRBV20-1	TRBJ2-1	TGCAGTGCTAGCAGGCTGGTCCTTGGCGATGAGCAGTTCTTC	CSASRLVLGDEQFF